These 11 T cell receptor beta chains originate from one sample sequenced in a study of blood T cell repertoires in COVID-19. Assay used: immunoSEQ multiplex PCR; TCRdb lists only in-frame clones, some missing. The data contain some 410,000 clones, 88% of them singletons. Sequencing was performed on PBMCs or T cells enriched from blood (not recorded which). Receptor source: a young woman with acute COVID-19.

The V and J genes are TRBV29-1 and TRBJ1-2; TRBD1 matches 7 bases. The germline V gene encodes CDR1 SQVTM and CDR2 ANQGSEA. The CDR3 runs 13 residues. The V segment lost 7 bases and the J segment 0 bases; nucleotides outside the gene matches: 5. The CDR3 region is CSDRQGTNYGYTF. The CDR3 nucleotides read TGCAGCGATAGACAGGGCACTAACTATGGCTACACCTTC.

As DNA, the CDR3 is TGTGCCAGCAGTCTCGACTGGGACTATGGCTACACCTTC. This encodes CASSLDWDYGYTF. V and J are TRBV3-1 (or the pseudogene TRBV3-2) and TRBJ1-2; D is ambiguous. This CDR3 comprises 13 residues. Between the trimmed V and J ends, which lost 6 bases and 3 bases, there was a span of 11 bases. Per germline, CDR1 LGHDT and CDR2 YNNKEL (reference sequence).

The chain carries TRBV3-1 (or the pseudogene TRBV3-2) and TRBJ2-1, with TRBD2 identical over 7 bases. Germline V gene sequence: CDR1 LGHDT, CDR2 YNNKEL (reference sequence). The V segment lost 1 base and the J segment 4 bases; nucleotides outside the gene matches: 4. The CDR3 has 15 residues. The CDR3 protein is CASSQGGDYYNEQFF. CDR3 nucleotides: TGTGCCAGCAGCCAAGGGGGGGACTATTACAATGAGCAGTTCTTC.

The chain joins TRBV2 to TRBJ1-5; 8 bases map to TRBD1. The CDR3 has 14 residues. V lost 7 bases, J lost 4 bases, and 6 bases stayed unmatched. In germline, CDR1 is SNHLY, CDR2 FYNNEI. CDR3 in amino acids: CASIERTGNQPQHF. CDR3 DNA sequence: TGTGCCAGCATCGAGCGGACAGGGAATCAGCCCCAGCATTTT.

The J gene is TRBJ2-1, the V gene TRBV5-4, with D possibly matching TRBD1 (6 bases). The CDR3 contains 16 residues. Germline lookup yields CDR1 SGHNT and CDR2 YYREEE (reference sequence). V dropped 1 base and J dropped 4 bases, with 15 bases sitting between them. CDR3 protein: CASSLWGQGLYNEQFF. The DNA for the CDR3 is TGTGCCAGCAGCTTGTGGGGGCAGGGTCTATACAATGAGCAGTTCTTC.

The genes are TRBV5-6 and TRBJ2-1, with 7 bases lining up with TRBD1. After removal of 5 bases from V and 9 bases from J, the junction contained 14 bases not matched to a gene. Germline CDR1 SGHDT, CDR2 YYEEEE. The CDR3 is made up of 15 amino acids. CDR3 region: CASSFGTVGLGEQFF. The CDR3 DNA reads as TGTGCCAGCAGTTTTGGGACAGTAGGTCTCGGTGAGCAGTTCTTC.

This clone was detected once. The same CDR3 arises from other DNA sequences in this sample as well. This sequence joins TRBV5-1 and TRBJ1-5; maybe TRBD1 (5 bases). The length of the CDR3 is 15 residues. V was shortened by 0 bases and J by 3 bases, with 10 bases between the two germline ends. Per germline, CDR1 SGHRS and CDR2 YFSETQ. CDR3 DNA: TGCGCCAGCAGCTTGGAGGGGTCCTCCAATCAGCCCCAGCATTTT. Amino acids: CASSLEGSSNQPQHF.

The V call is TRBV2, the J call TRBJ2-4; D is ambiguous. Germline V gene data show CDR1 as SNHLY and CDR2 as FYNNEI. The germline V and J ends were trimmed by 5 bases and 8 bases, with 7 bases remaining between them. This CDR3 has 11 amino acids. The CDR3 DNA is TGTGCCAGCAGTTCTCTAGACATTCAGTACTTC. It encodes CASSSLDIQYF.

The CDR3 coding sequence is TGTGCCAGCAGCCCGCGTGGTCCCCGAAACTACAATGAGCAGTTCTTC. Its translation is CASSPRGPRNYNEQFF. The rearrangement links TRBV5-4 to TRBJ2-1; no definite D call. Germline CDR1 SGHNT, CDR2 YYREEE (reference sequence). The CDR3 has 16 amino acids. V lost 4 bases and J lost 3, with 17 bases in between. The variable domain in full, with the rest retrieved from reference TRBV5-4 and TRBJ2-1, is ETGVTQSPTHLIKTRGQQVTLRCSSQSGHNTVSWYQQALGQGPQFIFQYYREEENGRGNFPPRFSGLQFPNYSSELNVNALELDDSALYLCASSPRGPRNYNEQFFGPGTRLTVL.

J is TRBJ2-7 and V is TRBV7-2, with 9 bases lining up with TRBD1. This CDR3 has 16 residues. From germline, CDR1 is SGHTA and CDR2 FQGNSA. Trimming cost V 4 bases and J 5 bases; bases outside gene matches: 12. The CDR3 DNA follows: TGTGCCAGCAGCTCCCAGGCTGGGACAGGGTGGAACGAGCAGTACTTC. It yields the protein CASSSQAGTGWNEQYF. The variable domain in full, with the rest retrieved from reference TRBV7-2 and TRBJ2-7, is GAGVSQSPSNKVTEKGKDVELRCDPISGHTALYWYRQSLGQGLEFLIYFQGNSAPDKSGLPSDRFSAERTGGSVSTLTIQRTQQEDSAVYLCASSSQAGTGWNEQYFGPGTRLTVT.

This clone has only one observation. The J gene is TRBJ2-7, the V gene TRBV5-1; TRBD1 agrees at 9 bases. V shed 4 bases and J 6 bases; nucleotides not matched to a gene: 11. The germline gives CDR1 SGHRS, CDR2 YFSETQ. This CDR3 has 15 amino acids. The chain's CDR3 is CASSALGQGYSEQYF. The CDR3, as DNA: TGCGCCAGCAGCGCATTGGGACAGGGATACTCCGAGCAGTACTTC.